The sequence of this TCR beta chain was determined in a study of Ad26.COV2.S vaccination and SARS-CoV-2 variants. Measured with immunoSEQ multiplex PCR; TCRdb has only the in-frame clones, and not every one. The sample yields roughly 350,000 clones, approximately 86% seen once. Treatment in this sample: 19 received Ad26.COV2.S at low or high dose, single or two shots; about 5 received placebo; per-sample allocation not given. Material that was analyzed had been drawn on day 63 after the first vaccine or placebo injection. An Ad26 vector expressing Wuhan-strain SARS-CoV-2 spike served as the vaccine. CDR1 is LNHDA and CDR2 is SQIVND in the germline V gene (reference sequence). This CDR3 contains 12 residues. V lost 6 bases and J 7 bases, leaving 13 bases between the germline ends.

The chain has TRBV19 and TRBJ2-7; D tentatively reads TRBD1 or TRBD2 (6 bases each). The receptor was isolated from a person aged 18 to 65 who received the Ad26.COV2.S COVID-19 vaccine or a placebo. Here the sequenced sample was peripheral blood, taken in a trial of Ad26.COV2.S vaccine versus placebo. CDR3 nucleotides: TGTGCCAGTAGCCAAGGGGGGTTTGAGCAGTACTTC. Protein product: CASSQGGFEQYF.